Following are 31 T cell receptor beta chains from one sample sequenced in a study of T cell repertoires in cytomegalovirus infection. TCRdb itself ran the reads through MiXCR, one entry per CDR3 protein. The data contain about 260,000 distinct CDR3 sequences, approximately 13% of them singletons. Sequencing input: PBMCs. Receptors were obtained from a human donor in good health (CMV status not recorded). Some clones in this sample may be carry-over from other donors' samples.

A remark on this clonotype: A single base separates this from a much larger clone, so it may be a read error. The chain carries TRBV4-1 and TRBJ1-5; D unresolved. CDR1 is MGHRA and CDR2 is YSYEKL in the germline V gene. CDR3 size: 16 residues. CDR3 coding DNA: TGCACCAGCAGCCAAGCGGCAGTTTATAGCAATCAGCCCCAGCATTTT. Residues: CTSSQAAVYSNQPQHF.

This clonotype was found many times. V gene TRBV7-6 combines with J gene TRBJ2-1; D perhaps matches TRBD2 (6 bases). CDR3 length: 15 residues. Germline V gene sequence: CDR1 SGHVS, CDR2 FNYEAQ. V lost 2 bases, J lost 8 bases, and 16 bases lay in between. The CDR3 loop is CASSLSFSGWDEQFF. Written as DNA, the CDR3 is TGTGCCAGCAGCTTAAGTTTCAGCGGGTGGGATGAGCAGTTCTTC. Filled out from reference TRBV7-6 and TRBJ2-1, the complete variable domain reads GAGVSQSPRYKVTKRGQDVALRCDPISGHVSLYWYRQALGQGPEFLTYFNYEAQQDKSGLPNDRFSAERPEGSISTLTIQRTEQRDSAMYRCASSLSFSGWDEQFFGPGTRLTVL.

This clonotype came up many times. The V and J genes are TRBV28 and TRBJ2-3; D is possibly TRBD1 or TRBD2 (5 bases each). Deletions cut 7 bases from V and 1 base from J, with 15 bases between. This CDR3 comprises 15 residues. Germline-derived CDR1 and CDR2 are MDHEN and SYDVKM. CDR3 DNA sequence: TGTGCCAGCATTTACCGGGACCGGGGCACAGATACGCAGTATTTT. This sequence encodes CASIYRDRGTDTQYF.

This clonotype was picked up many times. The genes are TRBV7-2 and TRBJ2-7; D possibly corresponds to TRBD2 (6 bases). This CDR3 has 14 residues. The V end lost 1 base, the J end lost 3 bases, and 10 bases lay between the germline ends. Per germline, CDR1 SGHTA and CDR2 FQGNSA. The CDR3 protein is CASSLGLGSYEQYF. CDR3 bases: TGTGCCAGCAGCTTAGGACTAGGGAGCTACGAGCAGTACTTC.

This clonotype has ten or more counts. J is TRBJ1-1 and V is TRBV7-2, with unresolved D. CDR1 and CDR2 (germline): SGHTA, FQGNSA. V was pared by 6 bases and J by 4 bases, with 12 bases between. The CDR3 extends over 13 amino acids. The CDR3, as DNA: TGTGCCAGCAGATACCGGGTGGCCACTGAAGCTTTCTTT. Translation gives CASRYRVATEAFF.

This clonotype was observed at least ten times. Here the CDR3 reads CASSPGTSGTSYEQYF. The DNA of the CDR3 is TGTGCCAGCAGCCCAGGGACTAGCGGTACCTCCTACGAGCAGTACTTC. The chain links TRBV7-2 to TRBJ2-7, with 11 bases that match TRBD2. Germline V gene sequence: CDR1 SGHTA, CDR2 FQGNSA. This CDR3 spans 16 amino acids. The V segment lost 5 bases and the J segment 0 bases; nucleotides outside the gene matches: 6.

There are a few counts of this clonotype. CDR3 in amino acids: CSAPRSGETQYF. Written as DNA, the CDR3 is TGCAGTGCCCCCCGGAGCGGAGAGACCCAGTACTTC. This rearrangement joins TRBV20-1 to TRBJ2-5; perhaps TRBD2 as D (5 bases). Germline loops: CDR1 DFQATT, CDR2 SNEGSKA (reference sequence). Trimming shortened V by 6 bases and J by 4 bases, and 12 bases separated the two germline ends. This CDR3 has 12 residues.

This clonotype was observed many times. The genes are TRBV19 and TRBJ2-1; D not resolved. The V and J ends lost 3 bases and 2 bases respectively, with 8 bases between them. This CDR3 spans 14 amino acids. The germline CDR1 and CDR2 sequences are LNHDA and SQIVND (reference sequence). The CDR3 bases are TGTGCCAGTAGTATCACTCTCACCTACAATGAGCAGTTCTTC. Protein sequence: CASSITLTYNEQFF.

This clonotype was seen only a few times. V usage is TRBV5-4 and J usage is TRBJ2-7, with a weak D call TRBD1 (5 bases). The CDR3 spans 13 residues. V lost 4 bases, J lost 2 bases, and 10 bases lay in between. Germline V gene lookup returns CDR1 SGHNT and CDR2 YYREEE (reference sequence). Here the CDR3 DNA reads TGTGCCAGCAGCACTACGACAGCCTACGAGCAGTACTTC. This codes for CASSTTTAYEQYF.

This clonotype came up a few times. The V gene is TRBV29-1, the J gene TRBJ2-7; weak D call: TRBD2 (6 bases). The CDR3 runs to 13 residues. Germline V gene data show CDR1 as SQVTM and CDR2 as ANQGSEA. V shed 8 bases and J shed 2 bases, with 16 bases lying between them. CDR3 coding DNA: TGCAGCATATCTAGGGGAGGACCCTACGAGCAGTACTTC. Its protein product is CSISRGGPYEQYF.

This clonotype showed up many times. The rearrangement uses TRBV7-2 and TRBJ2-7; unclear D gene. This CDR3 has 14 amino acids. V gave up 5 bases and J gave up 1 base, with 12 bases separating them. CDR1 and CDR2 from the germline V gene are SGHTA and FQGNSA. The CDR3 nucleotides are TGTGCCAGCAGCCCGCTTGCGGCGTCCTACGAGCAGTACTTC. Translation gives CASSPLAASYEQYF.

V and J are TRBV12-3 or TRBV12-4 and TRBJ1-5; no clear D gene. The CDR3 length is 14 residues. V lost 6 bases and J 5 bases, leaving 14 bases between the germline ends. As DNA, the CDR3 is TGTGCCAGCAGGGACCCGGGCTCCTATCAGCCCCAGCATTTT. Translated, it gives CASRDPGSYQPQHF.

The chain has TRBV11-2 and TRBJ2-3; D is undetermined. The CDR3 totals 15 residues. Between the trimmed V and J ends, which lost 1 base and 4 bases, there was a span of 12 bases. Per the germline V gene, CDR1 is SGHAT and CDR2 is FQNNGV. CDR3 DNA: TGTGCCAGCAGCTTAGGGAGTAGGCCCCCAGATACGCAGTATTTT. Its translation is CASSLGSRPPDTQYF.

This clonotype was observed at least ten times. J is TRBJ1-2 and V is TRBV7-9; D ambiguous. The CDR3 has 13 amino acids. Germline V CDR1 and CDR2: SEHNR, FQNEAQ (reference sequence). V was trimmed by 4 bases and J by 4 bases, leaving 10 bases between them. The CDR3 loop is CASSSDFSYGYTF. CDR3 nucleotide sequence: TGTGCCAGCAGCTCCGATTTCTCCTATGGCTACACCTTC.

The table lists this clonotype with many counts. This chain links TRBV27 with TRBJ2-2; no clear D gene. Trimming took off 5 bases at V and 2 bases at J, with 3 bases between the two ends. Germline CDR1 is MNHEY and CDR2 is SMNVEV (reference sequence). The CDR3 length is 12 residues. The CDR3 bases are TGTGCCAGCAGTCGTAACACCGGGGAGCTGTTTTTT. Protein: CASSRNTGELFF.

This clonotype showed up many times. CDR3 bases: TGTGCCAGCAGCCACGAGGACAGGGGGCGAGATACGCAGTATTTT. This translates into CASSHEDRGRDTQYF. The V and J genes are TRBV11-2 and TRBJ2-3; 11 positions agree with TRBD1. Germline CDR1 SGHAT, CDR2 FQNNGV. There are 15 residues in the CDR3. Trimming cost V 5 bases and J 5 bases; bases outside gene matches: 6.

This rearrangement joins TRBV18 to TRBJ2-7; 9 positions match TRBD1. Germline V gene lookup returns CDR1 KGHSH and CDR2 LQKENI. J lost 5 bases, V lost 3 bases, and 8 bases had no gene match. The CDR3 consists of 15 residues. CDR3 coding DNA: TGTGCCAGCTCACCGTTTCGGGACAGGGACCACGAGCAGTACTTC. Translation gives CASSPFRDRDHEQYF.

This clonotype was detected many times. The V gene is TRBV12-3 or TRBV12-4, the J gene TRBJ1-1; D call uncertain. The CDR3 is 13 residues long. The V gene lost 10 bases and the J gene lost 1 base, with 13 bases spanning the gap. The DNA of the CDR3 is TGTGCCACCGCCGGACGGGCGAACACTGAAGCTTTCTTT. Amino acid sequence: CATAGRANTEAFF.

The chain couples TRBV19 to TRBJ2-5; D perhaps matches TRBD1 (7 bases). The CDR3 is made up of 13 amino acids. Trimming left V 0 bases short and J 7 bases short, with 9 bases between. Germline V CDR1 and CDR2: LNHDA, SQIVND (reference sequence). The CDR3 coding sequence is TGTGCCAGTAGTATAGATCAGGGGGGGACCCAGTACTTC. As protein: CASSIDQGGTQYF.

Many counts were recorded for this clonotype. The genes are TRBV7-8 and TRBJ2-7; 10 nucleotides align to TRBD2. J gave up 3 bases and V 1 base, and 6 bases lay outside the gene matches. This CDR3 has 16 residues. The germline CDR1 and CDR2 sequences are SGHVS and FQNEAQ. In nucleotides, the CDR3 is TGTGCCAGCAGCTTAGGGACTAGCGGACTACTCTACGAGCAGTACTTC. Translating it yields CASSLGTSGLLYEQYF.

This clonotype was observed a few times. The V call is TRBV7-9, the J call TRBJ1-1; 8 bases agree with TRBD1. The germline CDR1 and CDR2 sequences are SEHNR and FQNEAQ (reference sequence). The CDR3 consists of 16 residues. Germline trimming cut 0 bases from V and 4 bases from J; bases unmatched to any gene: 7. The CDR3 is CASSLASGTGATEAFF. The CDR3 bases are TGTGCCAGCAGCTTAGCGTCCGGGACAGGTGCCACTGAAGCTTTCTTT.

This clonotype was seen a few times. The V and J genes are TRBV18 and TRBJ1-1; 8 nucleotides agree with TRBD1. This CDR3 is 17 amino acids long. V shed 2 bases and J 7 bases; nucleotides not matched to a gene: 15. CDR1 is KGHSH and CDR2 is LQKENI in the germline V gene. The DNA for the CDR3 is TGTGCCAGCTCACCAACTCAGGGGGCTCTCCGCCCTAGTGAAGCTTTCTTT. Its protein product is CASSPTQGALRPSEAFF. Full variable domain (missing parts from reference TRBV18 and TRBJ1-1): NAGVMQNPRHLVRRRGQEARLRCSPMKGHSHVYWYRQLPEEGLKFMVYLQKENIIDESGMPKERFSAEFPKEGPSILRIQQVVRGDSAAYFCASSPTQGALRPSEAFFGQGTRLTVV.

This clonotype was seen at least ten times. This sequence joins TRBV19 and TRBJ2-3, with D tentatively TRBD1 or TRBD2 (5 bases each). The CDR3 is made up of 14 amino acids. The V end was cut by 6 bases, the J end by 2 bases, with 12 bases between. Germline V gene lookup returns CDR1 LNHDA and CDR2 SQIVND (reference sequence). CDR3: CASRKGPITDTQYF. CDR3 DNA sequence: TGTGCCAGTAGGAAGGGACCCATCACAGATACGCAGTATTTT.

This clonotype was detected many times. The rearrangement joins TRBV7-2 to TRBJ1-2, with 9 bases that match TRBD1. The V gene end was trimmed by 3 bases and the J gene end by 2 bases; junction bases not matched to a gene: 4. The length of the CDR3 is 15 residues. Germline CDR1 reads SGHTA; CDR2 reads FQGNSA. For the CDR3, the DNA is TGTGCCAGCAGCTTGGGGACAGGGATAAACTATGGCTACACCTTC. This sequence encodes CASSLGTGINYGYTF.

The table lists this clonotype with many counts. Here the CDR3 reads CSAMGRTVHLNTEAFF. CDR3 sequence (DNA): TGCAGTGCTATGGGGCGGACAGTCCACCTGAACACTGAAGCTTTCTTT. V usage is TRBV20-1 and J usage is TRBJ1-1; perhaps TRBD1 as D (6 bases). Germline CDR1 DFQATT, CDR2 SNEGSKA (reference sequence). Trimming shortened V by 4 bases and J by 0 bases, and 18 bases separated the two germline ends. The CDR3 contains 16 residues.

This clonotype was detected only a few times. This chain connects TRBV6-2 or TRBV6-3 to TRBJ1-5; 11 positions match TRBD1. V trimming: 7 bases; J trimming: 7 bases; junction bases outside the gene matches: 9. CDR1 MNHEY and CDR2 SVGEGT come from the germline V gene. The CDR3 totals 15 residues. The CDR3 coding sequence is TGTGCCAGCAACCCCGGGACAGGGGGAATACAGCCCCAGCATTTT. Protein: CASNPGTGGIQPQHF.

This clonotype has just a few counts. The J gene is TRBJ2-7, the V gene TRBV4-1, with 8 bases lining up with TRBD1. The CDR3 length is 16 residues. The germline gives CDR1 MGHRA, CDR2 YSYEKL. The trim removed 1 base at V and 2 bases at J, leaving 7 bases unmatched. This CDR3 is CASSQGRGTGPYEQYF. CDR3 coding DNA: TGCGCCAGCAGCCAAGGACGCGGGACAGGCCCCTACGAGCAGTACTTC.

This clonotype was observed a handful of times. This chain links TRBV28 with TRBJ1-5; D remains ambiguous. Germline V gene lookup returns CDR1 MDHEN and CDR2 SYDVKM. Trimming pared 3 bases from V and 6 bases from J, leaving 12 bases between. This CDR3 has 14 residues. CDR3 region: CASSFWGEGQPQHF. CDR3 sequence (DNA): TGTGCCAGCAGTTTTTGGGGAGAGGGTCAGCCCCAGCATTTT.

A few counts support this clonotype. This chain uses TRBV6-1 with TRBJ1-1, with 7 bases lining up with TRBD1. The CDR3 sequence is 16 residues long. V dropped 5 bases and J dropped 4; count of bases not matched to a gene: 13. The V gene's germline CDR1 is MNHNS and CDR2 SASEGT. The CDR3 loop is CASSLGEGALGTEAFF. CDR3 nucleotide sequence: TGTGCCAGCAGTCTGGGGGAGGGGGCCCTAGGCACTGAAGCTTTCTTT.

This clonotype has just one count. A read error may explain this, as a much larger clone is one base away. The final CDR3 position lacks the conserved phenylalanine or tryptophan, pointing to a likely read error. The J gene is TRBJ2-1, the V gene TRBV7-3; 8 nucleotides align to TRBD2. The CDR3 is 15 residues long. CDR1 and CDR2 from the germline V gene are SGHTA and FQGTGA. Losses at the gene ends were 5 bases for V and 5 bases for J; bases not matched to a gene: 8. CDR3 sequence: CASSLTSARHNEQFI. CDR3 DNA: TGTGCCAGCAGCCTGACTAGCGCGAGACACAATGAGCAGTTCATC.

This clonotype was counted at least ten times. This chain links TRBV27 with TRBJ2-3; possible D gene TRBD2, 7 bases. CDR3 length: 16 amino acids. Trimming took off 7 bases at V and 3 bases at J, with 20 bases between the two ends. Germline-derived CDR1 and CDR2 are MNHEY and SMNVEV (reference sequence). CDR3 protein: CASTPSGGEWTDTQYF. The CDR3 nucleotides are TGTGCCAGCACCCCCTCGGGGGGCGAATGGACAGATACGCAGTATTTT.